This entry lists 14 T cell receptor beta chains sequenced from one sample in a study of identifying expanded T cells in peripheral blood. Produced via immunoSEQ multiplex PCR; TCRdb's table is partial and in-frame only. The sample holds around 100,000 clones, 75% to 90% seen once. Sequencing used blood. Receptor source: a person aged 18 to 70 in good health.

As concerns this clone: The conserved final phenylalanine or tryptophan is absent from the CDR3, which likely points to a read error. Because the CDR3's place on the DNA is in doubt, the DNA is left out and the CDR3 is given as listed by TCRdb. The chain is built from TRBV7-6 and TRBJ2-7; the table assigns TRBD2, which was not confirmed against the DNA. CDR1 and CDR2 from the germline V gene are SGHVS and FNYEAQ. Counting both end residues, the CDR3 totals 13 amino acids. The CDR3: CASSLARLALQRG.

The chain links TRBV7-2 to TRBJ1-2, with D hard to call. The CDR3 has 15 residues. V lost 4 bases and J 4 bases, leaving 16 bases between the germline ends. Germline values: CDR1 SGHTA, CDR2 FQGNSA. The CDR3 sequence: CASSSEYGRSYGYTF. The CDR3 DNA is TGTGCCAGCAGCTCAGAGTACGGACGGAGCTATGGCTACACCTTC.

The chain combines TRBV5-4 with TRBJ1-2; possible D gene TRBD1, 5 bases. The CDR3 is made up of 15 amino acids. V was clipped by 2 bases and J by 6 bases, with 17 bases between them. CDR1 is SGHNT and CDR2 is YYREEE in the germline V gene (reference sequence). CDR3 amino acids: CASSFPGLSRDGYTF. In DNA, the CDR3 is TGTGCCAGCAGCTTTCCGGGGCTAAGTAGAGATGGCTACACCTTC.

This rearrangement joins TRBV4-1 to TRBJ1-5, with a weak D call TRBD1 (5 bases). The germline V gene has CDR1 MGHRA and CDR2 YSYEKL. Trimming cost V 1 base and J 6 bases, with 10 bases left between them. This CDR3 has 14 amino acids. CDR3 amino acids: CASSQVGGAQPQHF. The DNA for the CDR3 is TGCGCCAGCAGCCAAGTAGGCGGGGCTCAGCCCCAGCATTTT.

The table lists this clone with a count of one. This chain links TRBV7-9 with TRBJ1-3; D call uncertain. V was cut by 1 base and J by 6 bases, with 10 bases left in between. There are 14 residues in the CDR3. Germline CDR1 is SEHNR and CDR2 is FQNEAQ (reference sequence). The CDR3: CASSLVGHPNTIYF. CDR3 sequence (DNA): TGTGCCAGCAGCTTAGTAGGTCACCCAAACACCATATATTTT. Complete variable domain (other parts from reference TRBV7-9 and TRBJ1-3): DTGVSQNPRHKITKRGQNVTFRCDPISEHNRLYWYRQTLGQGPEFLTYFQNEAQLEKSRLLSDRFSAERPKGSFSTLEIQRTEQGDSAMYLCASSLVGHPNTIYFGEGSWLTVV.

The rearrangement links TRBV5-1 to TRBJ2-1; 7 nucleotides match TRBD2. This CDR3 is built from 17 residues. J lost 3 bases, V lost 0 bases, and 9 bases had no gene match. Germline V gene lookup returns CDR1 SGHRS and CDR2 YFSETQ. CDR3 protein: CASSLGFREGDYNEQFF. In DNA, the CDR3 is TGCGCCAGCAGCTTGGGGTTCAGGGAGGGTGACTACAATGAGCAGTTCTTC.

V usage is TRBV5-6 and J usage is TRBJ1-5, with 7 bases matching TRBD1. The CDR3 is made up of 13 amino acids. V was clipped by 4 bases and J by 4 bases; unmatched bases: 2. Germline V CDR1 and CDR2: SGHDT, YYEEEE. The CDR3 loop is CASSRDRNQPQHF. The CDR3, as DNA: TGTGCCAGCAGCCGGGACAGAAATCAGCCCCAGCATTTT.

The chain recombines TRBV19 with TRBJ2-7; 7 positions agree with TRBD1. The length of the CDR3 is 15 residues. Trimming took 4 bases from V and 2 from J; bases not matched to a gene: 8. Germline values: CDR1 LNHDA, CDR2 SQIVND (reference sequence). This CDR3 is CASSTTGMRAYEQYF. CDR3 coding DNA: TGTGCCAGTAGTACGACAGGGATGAGGGCCTACGAGCAGTACTTC.

Here the CDR3 reads CASSYGTANTEAFF. In nucleotides, the CDR3 is TGTGCCAGCAGCTACGGGACAGCCAACACTGAAGCTTTCTTT. J is TRBJ1-1 and V is TRBV5-4; 7 nucleotides align to TRBD1. This CDR3 contains 14 residues. From germline, CDR1 is SGHNT and CDR2 YYREEE (reference sequence). V trimming: 3 bases; J trimming: 2 bases; junction bases outside the gene matches: 4.

This sequence joins TRBV7-2 and TRBJ2-6; TRBD1 matches 9 bases. CDR1 is SGHTA, CDR2 FQGNSA, per germline. There are 18 residues in the CDR3. V lost 4 bases, J lost 4 bases, and 11 bases stayed unmatched. The CDR3 nucleotides read TGTGCCAGCAGCTCAGGGACAGGGAGGCCGTGGGGGGCCAACGTCCTGACTTTC. Its protein is CASSSGTGRPWGANVLTF.

The gene calls are TRBV5-1 and TRBJ2-3; 14 bases map to TRBD2. This CDR3 comprises 14 residues. Germline loops: CDR1 SGHRS, CDR2 YFSETQ. With V trimmed by 4 bases and J by 8 bases, 3 bases remained unmatched. CDR3 amino acids: CASSLGLAGVTQYF. The DNA for the CDR3 is TGCGCCAGCAGCCTGGGACTAGCGGGGGTTACGCAGTATTTT.

The gene calls are TRBV9 and TRBJ1-2; possibly TRBD1 for D (6 bases). Germline V gene data show CDR1 as SGDLS and CDR2 as YYNGEE. V dropped 0 bases and J dropped 6 bases, with 21 bases sitting between them. CDR3 size: 17 residues. This CDR3 is CASSVVGGGADSHGYTF. As DNA, the CDR3 is TGTGCCAGCAGCGTAGTTGGAGGGGGGGCTGATTCCCATGGCTACACCTTC.

This chain links TRBV5-6 with TRBJ1-1, with D unclear. Per germline, CDR1 SGHDT and CDR2 YYEEEE. Trimming removed 4 bases at V and 8 bases at J, with 15 bases between. The CDR3 is 13 residues long. The CDR3 bases are TGTGCCAGCAGCACTGTGGCAGGTACCGAAGCTTTCTTT. As protein: CASSTVAGTEAFF.

CDR3 bases: TGTGCCACCAGCAGAGTGGCTAGCGGGAGCAATGAGCAGTTCTTC. Amino acid sequence: CATSRVASGSNEQFF. The chain recombines TRBV15 with TRBJ2-1; 10 positions agree with TRBD2. CDR3 length equals 15 residues. Germline V gene lookup returns CDR1 LNHNV and CDR2 YYDKDF (reference sequence). V trimming: 1 base; J trimming: 6 bases; junction bases outside the gene matches: 3.